This T cell receptor beta chain was identified in a study of regulatory T cells in long-lasting Graves disease. Study-level findings and limits: Compared with new cases, persistent Graves' patients showed reduced TCR diversity.

This clonotype was detected ten times or more. Its antigen remains unidentified. Noted time point: persistent/refractory GD, antithyroid drugs over 5 years with positive TRAb. RNA from PBMCs was the source of the TCR library. In building TCR beta libraries, iRepertoire HTBI primers were used together with Arm-PCR of CDR3 regions. Each CDR3 protein is one row after TCRdb ran MiXCR on the multiplex PCR reads. This sample yields 310,000 or so distinct CDR3 sequences, of which more than 20% are seen a single time; 56% belongs to the top ten. This receptor was obtained from a female donor with Graves disease. The material was peripheral blood mononuclear cells (PBMCs), obtained when the disease was refractory, from a patient treated with antithyroid drugs.

CDR3 sequence: CASSLALGGSKLFF. CDR3 sequence (DNA): TGTGCCAGCAGCTTAGCCCTCGGGGGTTCAAAACTGTTTTTT. The chain is built from TRBV11-2 and TRBJ1-4; TRBD1 is a possible D gene (5 bases). Germline lookup yields CDR1 SGHAT and CDR2 FQNNGV. CDR3 size: 14 residues. V was trimmed by 1 base and J by 10 bases, leaving 13 bases between them.